The 19 T cell receptor beta chains given below trace back to one sample, sequenced in a study of shared clonotypes between healthy human individuals. The repertoire was sequenced with immunoSEQ multiplex PCR; TCRdb's copy has only in-frame clones and lacks some. This table has approximately 2.1 million clones, 90% to 95% appearing once. The sequenced sample consisted of naive CD4+ T cells from PBMCs. Subset noted: CD45RA+ positively selected. These receptors all stem from a man younger than 30 in good health. Some clones in this sample may be carry-over from other donors' samples.

The chain employs TRBV18 and TRBJ2-7; 7 bases line up with TRBD1. This CDR3 is 14 amino acids long. V lost 6 bases and J lost 3; bases outside the gene matches: 8. Germline V gives CDR1 KGHSH, CDR2 LQKENI. DNA for the CDR3: TGTGCCAGCTCCGTAGGACAGGCGATCTACGAGCAGTACTTC. Its protein is CASSVGQAIYEQYF.

The gene calls are TRBV19 and TRBJ1-3, with D perhaps matching TRBD1 (6 bases). This CDR3 is 15 amino acids long. The ends were cut back, 10 bases at V and 0 bases at J, with 16 bases in the middle. Germline assignment: CDR1 LNHDA and CDR2 SQIVND (reference sequence). The CDR3 region has the DNA TGTGCCACCAAGCCCGGGGACACCTCTGGAAACACCATATATTTT. Translated: CATKPGDTSGNTIYF.

Worth noting for this clone: Other nucleotide sequences from this sample produce the same CDR3. V is TRBV5-1 and J is TRBJ2-7, with D possibly TRBD1 on 5 matching bases. CDR3 length: 11 amino acids. V shed 0 bases and J shed 7 bases, with 5 bases lying between them. Germline lookup yields CDR1 SGHRS and CDR2 YFSETQ. CDR3 protein: CASSLEGEQYF. The DNA for the CDR3 is TGCGCCAGCAGCTTGGAGGGGGAGCAGTACTTC.

The rearrangement uses TRBV18 and TRBJ1-1, with D uncertain. The CDR3 sequence is 15 residues long. The ends were cut back, 0 bases at V and 0 bases at J, with 8 bases in the middle. From germline, CDR1 is KGHSH and CDR2 LQKENI. The CDR3 sequence: CASSPPTTMNTEAFF. The CDR3 coding sequence is TGTGCCAGCTCACCACCGACGACAATGAACACTGAAGCTTTCTTT.

The chain combines TRBV5-4 with TRBJ2-3; 8 positions agree with TRBD1. The CDR3 contains 15 residues. CDR1 and CDR2 from the germline V gene are SGHNT and YYREEE (reference sequence). Trimming at V came to 7 bases and at J to 3 bases, leaving 10 bases not matched to a gene. CDR3 nucleotide sequence: TGTGCCAGCCGCACTGGACAGGGTGGGACAGATACGCAGTATTTT. Translation: CASRTGQGGTDTQYF.

This clone has a single count. V usage is TRBV7-2 and J usage is TRBJ1-4; 7 bases fit TRBD1. This CDR3 spans 14 amino acids. Germline assignment: CDR1 SGHTA and CDR2 FQGNSA. Germline trimming cut 5 bases from V and 8 bases from J; bases unmatched to any gene: 8. The CDR3, as DNA: TGTGCCAGCAGCCCCCACGGGACAGCCGAAAAACTGTTTTTT. Translated: CASSPHGTAEKLFF.

The chain recombines TRBV5-6 with TRBJ1-5, with D unclear. V was clipped by 2 bases and J by 0 bases, with 9 bases between them. The CDR3 loop spans 15 amino acids. Germline V gives CDR1 SGHDT, CDR2 YYEEEE. CDR3 protein: CASSFRTVSNQPQHF. As DNA, the CDR3 is TGTGCCAGCAGCTTTAGGACGGTTAGCAATCAGCCCCAGCATTTT. Full variable domain (rest looked up from reference TRBV5-6 and TRBJ1-5): DAGVTQSPTHLIKTRGQQVTLRCSPKSGHDTVSWYQQALGQGPQFIFQYYEEEERQRGNFPDRFSGHQFPNYSSELNVNALLLGDSALYLCASSFRTVSNQPQHFGDGTRLSIL.

J is TRBJ2-7 and V is TRBV2; D uncertain. The germline gives CDR1 SNHLY, CDR2 FYNNEI. This CDR3 is 15 amino acids long. Trimming took off 8 bases at V and 3 bases at J, with 20 bases between the two ends. The CDR3 protein is CASYENPGMGYEQYF. Here the CDR3 DNA reads TGTGCCAGCTATGAAAACCCTGGCATGGGCTACGAGCAGTACTTC.

The rearrangement joins TRBV6-4 to TRBJ1-5; 9 bases align to TRBD1. This CDR3 is built from 18 residues. V was pared by 6 bases and J by 2 bases, with 14 bases of the junction left unmatched. CDR1 is MRHNA and CDR2 is SNTAGT in the germline V gene. CDR3 sequence: CASRSSTGGFLGNQPQHF. The CDR3 nucleotides are TGTGCCAGCAGATCGTCGACAGGGGGTTTTCTGGGCAATCAGCCCCAGCATTTT.

The chain has TRBV5-4 and TRBJ1-2; D remains ambiguous. The CDR3 covers 12 residues. V dropped 2 bases and J dropped 8 bases, with 10 bases sitting between them. Germline values: CDR1 SGHNT, CDR2 YYREEE (reference sequence). The CDR3 protein is CASSLHSNGYTF. CDR3 sequence (DNA): TGTGCCAGCAGCTTACACAGTAACGGCTACACCTTC. Supplemented by reference TRBV5-4 and TRBJ1-2, the full variable domain reads ETGVTQSPTHLIKTRGQQVTLRCSSQSGHNTVSWYQQALGQGPQFIFQYYREEENGRGNFPPRFSGLQFPNYSSELNVNALELDDSALYLCASSLHSNGYTFGSGTRLTVV.

J is TRBJ2-2 and V is TRBV2; 9 positions agree with TRBD2. J lost 6 bases, V lost 7 bases, and 6 bases had no gene match. CDR3 length: 14 amino acids. Germline V gene sequence: CDR1 SNHLY, CDR2 FYNNEI. As DNA, the CDR3 is TGTGCCAGCACGCCCAGGACTAGCGCCGGGGAGCTGTTTTTT. Translation: CASTPRTSAGELFF.

This clone was counted between two and nine times. The chain couples TRBV5-4 to TRBJ1-1; D gene ambiguous. The V end was cut by 2 bases, the J end by 3 bases, with 5 bases between. The CDR3 extends over 12 amino acids. In germline, CDR1 is SGHNT, CDR2 YYREEE (reference sequence). The CDR3 loop reads CASSLKDTEAFF. The CDR3 DNA is TGTGCCAGCAGCTTAAAAGACACTGAAGCTTTCTTT. Combining the CDR3 with reference TRBV5-4 and TRBJ1-1 gives the whole variable domain ETGVTQSPTHLIKTRGQQVTLRCSSQSGHNTVSWYQQALGQGPQFIFQYYREEENGRGNFPPRFSGLQFPNYSSELNVNALELDDSALYLCASSLKDTEAFFGQGTRLTVV.

The chain links TRBV30 to TRBJ1-1, with D perhaps matching TRBD1 (6 bases). The CDR3 consists of 15 residues. V was trimmed by 2 bases and J by 4 bases, leaving 17 bases between them. Germline values: CDR1 GTSNPN, CDR2 SVGIG (reference sequence). The CDR3 DNA is TGTGCCTGGAGTCGGGATGGGGGCGGGCGCACTGAAGCTTTCTTT. Residues: CAWSRDGGGRTEAFF. Full variable domain (remainder filled in from reference TRBV30 and TRBJ1-1): SQTIHQWPATLVQPVGSPLSLECTVEGTSNPNLYWYRQAAGRGLQLLFYSVGIGQISSEVPQNLSASRPQDRQFILSSKKLLLSDSGFYLCAWSRDGGGRTEAFFGQGTRLTVV.

The chain uses TRBV15 and TRBJ2-5; the D gene is possibly TRBD1 (6 bases). CDR3 length equals 15 residues. Trimming shortened V by 0 bases and J by 5 bases, and 13 bases separated the two germline ends. Germline V lookup: CDR1 LNHNV, CDR2 YYDKDF (reference sequence). The CDR3 region is CATSRDSQGLETQYF. CDR3 DNA sequence: TGTGCCACCAGCAGAGATTCTCAGGGGCTGGAGACCCAGTACTTC.

The chain is built from TRBV5-1 and TRBJ2-7; tentative D call: TRBD1 (5 bases). CDR3 length: 15 amino acids. Per germline, CDR1 SGHRS and CDR2 YFSETQ. The V end was cut by 4 bases, the J end by 2 bases, with 16 bases between. The CDR3 sequence is CASSAHTDRTYEQYF. The DNA of the CDR3 is TGCGCCAGCAGCGCCCACACCGACAGAACCTACGAGCAGTACTTC.

The V and J genes are TRBV6-1 and TRBJ2-1, with 8 bases identical to TRBD1. Per germline, CDR1 MNHNS and CDR2 SASEGT. J gave up 6 bases and V 6 bases, and 7 bases lay outside the gene matches. The CDR3 spans 14 residues. CDR3 sequence reads: CASSSDRVGNEQFF. As DNA, the CDR3 is TGTGCCAGCAGCTCGGACAGGGTGGGCAATGAGCAGTTCTTC.

The CDR3, as DNA: TGTGCCAGCAGTTTTTGGGGGGCGAGAAACGAGCAGTACTTC. Translated: CASSFWGARNEQYF. The V gene is TRBV28, the J gene TRBJ2-7; perhaps D is TRBD1 or TRBD2 (6 bases each). CDR1 and CDR2 (germline): MDHEN, SYDVKM. The V and J ends lost 3 bases and 5 bases respectively, with 14 bases between them. This CDR3 comprises 14 residues.

The gene calls are TRBV6-1 and TRBJ1-1; TRBD1 is a possible D gene (5 bases). The germline gives CDR1 MNHNS, CDR2 SASEGT. Trimming left V 6 bases short and J 2 bases short, with 10 bases between. The CDR3 loop spans 13 amino acids. The CDR3 region has the DNA TGTGCCAGCAGCCCGGACACTAACACTGAAGCTTTCTTT. Protein: CASSPDTNTEAFF.

Points on this clone: This sample includes further DNA sequences coding for the same CDR3. The chain combines TRBV6-5 with TRBJ1-5, with a possible D match to TRBD1 (5 bases). The V gene lost 6 bases and the J gene lost 1 base, with 7 bases spanning the gap. The CDR3 length is 13 residues. Germline assignment: CDR1 MNHEY and CDR2 SVGAGI. The CDR3 DNA is TGTGCCAGCAGGCAGGGAAGCAATCAGCCCCAGCATTTT. Protein product: CASRQGSNQPQHF.